The 20 T cell receptor beta chains listed next were all sequenced from one sample in a study of early T cells in non-severe SARS-CoV-2 infection. TCRdb passed the 5' RACE reads through MiXCR, listing each CDR3 protein once. This repertoire shows roughly 41,000 distinct CDR3 sequences, 4.7% found once; its top ten account for 4.5% to 6%. Specimen: whole blood. The origin of the receptors is an adult who was a healthcare worker with PCR-confirmed SARS-CoV-2 infection or an uninfected control (not recorded which).

This clonotype came up a few times. The J gene is TRBJ2-7, the V gene TRBV4-3, with D possibly being TRBD1 or TRBD2 (5 bases each). V was clipped by 0 bases and J by 4 bases, with 13 bases between them. The CDR3 spans 15 residues. The germline V gene encodes CDR1 LGHNA and CDR2 YSLEER. The DNA for the CDR3 is TGCGCCAGCAGCCAAGATCAGGGACGTTCTTACGAGCAGTACTTC. Protein product: CASSQDQGRSYEQYF.

This clonotype has a count of ten or more. The chain joins TRBV11-2 to TRBJ1-1; D call uncertain. The V end was cut by 3 bases, the J end by 4 bases, with 9 bases between. CDR1 is SGHAT and CDR2 is FQNNGV in the germline V gene. This CDR3 contains 13 residues. The CDR3 spells CASSFGQSTEAFF. DNA of the CDR3: TGTGCCAGCAGCTTTGGTCAGTCCACTGAAGCTTTCTTT. Supplemented by reference TRBV11-2 and TRBJ1-1, the full variable domain reads EAGVAQSPRYKIIEKRQSVAFWCNPISGHATLYWYQQILGQGPKLLIQFQNNGVVDDSQLPKDRFSAERLKGVDSTLKIQPAKLEDSAVYLCASSFGQSTEAFFGQGTRLTVV.

V is TRBV7-9 and J is TRBJ1-1; D uncertain. The ends were cut back, 1 base at V and 7 bases at J, with 7 bases in the middle. The CDR3 consists of 12 residues. CDR1 is SEHNR and CDR2 is FQNEAQ in the germline V gene (reference sequence). CDR3 sequence reads: CASSLGGDEAFF. Written as DNA, the CDR3 is TGTGCCAGCAGCTTAGGTGGCGATGAAGCTTTCTTT.

In its sample, this clonotype was seen a few times. This chain links TRBV7-9 with TRBJ1-1; TRBD1 agrees at 9 bases. The junction had 2 bases not matched to a gene; V was cut back by 5 bases and J by 1 base. The CDR3 totals 14 residues. Germline assignment: CDR1 SEHNR and CDR2 FQNEAQ (reference sequence). The CDR3 is CASSPGQGNTEAFF. The CDR3 DNA reads as TGTGCCAGCAGCCCGGGACAGGGGAACACTGAAGCTTTCTTT. Supplemented by reference TRBV7-9 and TRBJ1-1, the full variable domain reads DTGVSQNPRHKITKRGQNVTFRCDPISEHNRLYWYRQTLGQGPEFLTYFQNEAQLEKSRLLSDRFSAERPKGSFSTLEIQRTEQGDSAMYLCASSPGQGNTEAFFGQGTRLTVV.

This clonotype was recorded at least ten times. The chain is built from TRBV29-1 and TRBJ1-5; D possibly corresponds to TRBD1 (6 bases). Per germline, CDR1 SQVTM and CDR2 ANQGSEA. Trimming took off 0 bases at V and 6 bases at J, with 9 bases between the two ends. The CDR3 loop spans 13 amino acids. This CDR3 reads CSVEEGGGQPQHF. The DNA for the CDR3 is TGCAGCGTTGAAGAGGGAGGGGGTCAGCCCCAGCATTTT.

Many counts were recorded for this clonotype. This chain uses TRBV2 with TRBJ2-7; 7 nucleotides line up with TRBD2. This CDR3 is 14 amino acids long. Trimming cost V 9 bases and J 1 base; bases outside gene matches: 9. The V gene's germline CDR1 is SNHLY and CDR2 FYNNEI. Here the CDR3 reads CASSPASGSYEQYF. DNA of the CDR3: TGTGCCAGTAGCCCGGCTAGCGGTTCCTACGAGCAGTACTTC.

The V gene is TRBV5-1, the J gene TRBJ1-4, with 7 bases that match TRBD1. The CDR3 totals 14 residues. Looked up from germline, CDR1 is SGHRS and CDR2 is YFSETQ. The V segment lost 3 bases and the J segment 6 bases; nucleotides outside the gene matches: 5. The CDR3 DNA follows: TGCGCCAGCAGCTCCGGGACAGCTGATGAAAAACTGTTTTTT. Amino acids: CASSSGTADEKLFF.

This clonotype showed up just a few times. V usage is TRBV28 and J usage is TRBJ2-3; D possibly corresponds to TRBD1 (6 bases). Trimming left V 1 base short and J 4 bases short, with 18 bases between. CDR1 is MDHEN and CDR2 is SYDVKM in the germline V gene. CDR3 length equals 17 residues. CDR3 sequence reads: CASSLFGGIGGADTQYF. CDR3 in DNA: TGTGCCAGCAGTTTATTTGGGGGCATAGGCGGAGCAGATACGCAGTATTTT.

A few counts support this clonotype. The chain is built from TRBV6-5 and TRBJ2-7, with 9 bases identical to TRBD2. Germline V CDR1 and CDR2: MNHEY, SVGAGI. CDR3 size: 15 residues. V trimming: 6 bases; J trimming: 5 bases; junction bases outside the gene matches: 11. The CDR3 is CASRASGISYNEQYF. CDR3 in DNA: TGTGCCAGCAGGGCTAGCGGGATTTCATACAACGAGCAGTACTTC.

In this sample, this clonotype is medium-sized. This chain uses TRBV5-1 with TRBJ2-1; D gene unclear. This CDR3 contains 13 residues. CDR1 and CDR2 (germline): SGHRS, YFSETQ. With 1 base removed from V and 7 bases from J, the gap between germline ends came to 9 bases. The CDR3 bases are TGCGCCAGCAGCTTGCAAGTGCTGAATGAGCAGTTCTTC. Its translation: CASSLQVLNEQFF.

This clonotype was recorded at least ten times. The V gene is TRBV6-5, the J gene TRBJ1-1; unclear D gene. This CDR3 has 15 amino acids. The germline V gene encodes CDR1 MNHEY and CDR2 SVGAGI. Trimming took 2 bases from V and 0 from J, leaving 10 bases between them. The CDR3 region is CASSYVGSMNTEAFF. In nucleotides, the CDR3 is TGTGCCAGCAGTTACGTCGGGAGTATGAACACTGAAGCTTTCTTT.

The chain joins TRBV5-1 to TRBJ1-4; no clear D. Looked up from germline, CDR1 is SGHRS and CDR2 is YFSETQ. V shed 0 bases and J shed 5 bases, with 11 bases lying between them. The CDR3 length is 15 residues. The CDR3 protein is CASSLAGIRNEKLFF. CDR3 coding DNA: TGCGCCAGCAGCTTGGCGGGGATTAGGAATGAAAAACTGTTTTTT.

This clonotype was counted at least ten times. The V and J genes are TRBV7-2 and TRBJ2-1; a possible D gene is TRBD1 (5 bases). There are 16 residues in the CDR3. V dropped 5 bases and J dropped 9 bases, with 23 bases sitting between them. Per germline, CDR1 SGHTA and CDR2 FQGNSA. The CDR3 coding sequence is TGTGCCAGCAGCCCAAGGGTAGGGCAGGGATATGGTGAGCAGTTCTTC. Its protein product is CASSPRVGQGYGEQFF.

There are a few counts of this clonotype. V is TRBV5-1 and J is TRBJ1-6; 8 bases fit TRBD1. This CDR3 spans 13 amino acids. Germline trimming cut 4 bases from V and 8 bases from J; bases unmatched to any gene: 2. CDR1 and CDR2 from the germline V gene are SGHRS and YFSETQ. The CDR3 DNA reads TGCGCCAGCAGCACGGACAGGGATTCACCCCTCCACTTT. It yields the protein CASSTDRDSPLHF.

This clonotype was observed a handful of times. The DNA for the CDR3 is TGCGCCAGCAGTGAACAGCCAACCCTCGGGCAGTTCTTC. This sequence encodes CASSEQPTLGQFF. The chain combines TRBV10-1 with TRBJ2-1; no clear D gene. Germline lookup yields CDR1 WNHNN and CDR2 SYGVQD (reference sequence). CDR3 length: 13 amino acids. V lost 3 bases and J lost 12, with 15 bases in between.

This clonotype has ten or more counts. The chain is built from TRBV20-1 and TRBJ1-5; possible D gene TRBD1, 6 bases. Germline V CDR1 and CDR2: DFQATT, SNEGSKA (reference sequence). V was shortened by 7 bases and J by 3 bases, with 19 bases between the two germline ends. The CDR3 length is 15 residues. The CDR3 sequence is CSVGSLNRVNQPQHF. The CDR3 nucleotides read TGCAGTGTGGGGTCCTTGAACAGGGTCAATCAGCCCCAGCATTTT.

This clonotype was detected many times. V usage is TRBV27 and J usage is TRBJ1-6; D is unresolved. Germline V gene sequence: CDR1 MNHEY, CDR2 SMNVEV (reference sequence). Trimming took off 2 bases at V and 9 bases at J, with 20 bases between the two ends. CDR3 length: 17 residues. Written as DNA, the CDR3 is TGTGCCAGCAGTTTACAGCCGCTCCCCACCGCCGGTTCACCCCTCCACTTT. Amino acids: CASSLQPLPTAGSPLHF.

The chain couples TRBV7-6 to TRBJ1-4; D gene ambiguous. In germline, CDR1 is SGHVS, CDR2 FNYEAQ. This CDR3 region has 14 residues. V was shortened by 5 bases and J by 0 bases, with 7 bases between the two germline ends. CDR3 in amino acids: CASSRGATNEKLFF. As DNA, the CDR3 is TGTGCCAGCAGCCGGGGTGCAACTAATGAAAAACTGTTTTTT.

This rearrangement joins TRBV5-1 to TRBJ2-7, with 7 bases that match TRBD1. Germline lookup yields CDR1 SGHRS and CDR2 YFSETQ. V trimming: 4 bases; J trimming: 6 bases; junction bases outside the gene matches: 10. This CDR3 region has 14 residues. The CDR3 spells CASSIRQGSSEQYF. Here the CDR3 DNA reads TGCGCCAGCAGCATCCGACAGGGTTCAAGCGAGCAGTACTTC.

This clonotype has a count of ten or more. The chain carries TRBV6-5 and TRBJ2-7; D gene unclear. Germline V lookup: CDR1 MNHEY, CDR2 SVGAGI. The CDR3 covers 15 residues. V shed 2 bases and J shed 2 bases, with 13 bases lying between them. CDR3 nucleotides: TGTGCCAGCAGTTACGGGTCCAACCCGACCTACGAGCAGTACTTC. Translation: CASSYGSNPTYEQYF.